These T cell receptor beta chains were read from a single sample in a study of T cell responses to AZD1222 COVID-19 vaccine. Profiling relied on immunoSEQ multiplex PCR, and the TCRdb table lists in-frame clones only, not all of them. The sample includes about 150,000 clones, 92% of them seen just once. The sample consisted of peripheral blood, taken 28 days after the second AZD1222 dose. The receptors shown here come from an adult who received the AZD1222 COVID-19 vaccine. Both conserved end residues are part of each CDR3. D genes are given only for firm matches. Size is omitted from some rows. Given values are once, few, many or a class for expanded clones.

>TRBD1|-|TRBJ2-7|TRBV5-5
TGTGCCAGCAGCTTGAATACGCCGGGACAGGGGAGCCAGCAGTACTTC
CASSLNTPGQGSQQYF
>TRBD2|-|TRBJ2-1|TRBV5-1
TGCGCCAGCAGCGGTACCACTAGCGCGCCCTACAATGAGCAGTTCTTC
CASSGTTSAPYNEQFF
>-|once|TRBJ2-2|TRBV7-3
TGTGCCAGCAGGCCCACAGGGTCCACCGGGGAGCTGTTTTTT
CASRPTGSTGELFF
>-|-|TRBJ2-2|TRBV7-2
TGTGCCAGCAGCCCCGCCAGCACCGGGGAGCTGTTTTTT
CASSPASTGELFF
>TRBD2|once|TRBJ2-1|TRBV24-1
TGTGCCACCAGTGACCGCGGACTAGCGGGAGGGCTGGATGAGCAGTTCTTC
CATSDRGLAGGLDEQFF
>-|-|TRBJ2-5|TRBV5-1
TGCGCCAGCAGCTTGGCGGGATCCCAAGAGACCCAGTACTTC
CASSLAGSQETQYF
>-|-|TRBJ2-7|TRBV27
TGTGCCAGCAAGGGGGGACTCCACTACGAGCAGTACTTC
CASKGGLHYEQYF
>-|-|TRBJ1-2|TRBV29-1
TGCAGCGCCAGACGGGGGGACTATGGCTACACCTTC
CSARRGDYGYTF
>-|-|TRBJ1-1|TRBV6-5
TGTGCCAGCAGGAACCCCAGGGGAGGGGTCACTGAAGCTTTCTTT
CASRNPRGGVTEAFF
>TRBD1|-|TRBJ1-1|TRBV11-2
TGTGCCAGCAGGAGACCGGACAGGGAGAACACTGAAGCTTTCTTT
CASRRPDRENTEAFF
>TRBD2|-|TRBJ2-1|TRBV27
TGTGCCAGCAGTTTCCCCCATAGCGGGCAGGGACCATACAATGAGCAGTTCTTC
CASSFPHSGQGPYNEQFF
>TRBD1|-|TRBJ1-4|TRBV5-1
TGCGCCAGCAGCACGGGACAGGTTAATGAAAAACTGTTTTTT
CASSTGQVNEKLFF
>-|once|TRBJ1-2|TRBV28
TGTGCCAGCAGCCAACCCTATGGCTACACCTTC
CASSQPYGYTF
>-|-|TRBJ1-1|TRBV5-1
TGCGCCAGCAGCCCCGTCGGGGTGGCCACTGAAGCTTTCTTT
CASSPVGVATEAFF
>-|-|TRBJ1-2|TRBV28
TGTGCCAGCAGCATACCGGGCCCCCCCTATGGCTACACCTTC
CASSIPGPPYGYTF
>-|-|TRBJ2-7|TRBV12-3/TRBV12-4
TGTGCCAGCAGTTTGTTTAGGCCCGAGCAGTACTTC
CASSLFRPEQYF
>TRBD1|-|TRBJ2-4|TRBV28
TGTGCCAGCAGCAAACTTAGACAGGGTTTGCTTCTTCAGTACTTC
CASSKLRQGLLLQYF
>-|-|TRBJ2-2|TRBV7-9
TGTGCCAGCAGCTTTTATGCGTCCGGGGAGCTGTTTTTT
CASSFYASGELFF
>-|few|TRBJ1-4|TRBV9
TGTGCCAGCAGCCCTAAGGACCGTTTCAATGAAAAACTGTTTTTT
CASSPKDRFNEKLFF
>-|-|TRBJ1-2|TRBV2
TGTGCCAGCAGTGAATACGGGGATGGCTACACCTTC
CASSEYGDGYTF
>-|-|TRBJ1-2|TRBV24-1
TGTGCCACCAGTGCCGAGCACTATGGCTACACCTTC
CATSAEHYGYTF
>-|-|TRBJ1-4|TRBV2
TGTGCCAGCAGCAGCGAAAAACTGTTTTTT
CASSSEKLFF
>TRBD1|-|TRBJ1-5|TRBV10-3
TGTGCCATCAGTGAGATGGAGGGGGCTGGTCAGCCCCAGCATTTT
CAISEMEGAGQPQHF
>-|-|TRBJ2-2|TRBV2
TGTGCCAGCAGTGAATTCGAAGGGATCGAGGTGTTTTTT
CASSEFEGIEVFF
>TRBD1|-|TRBJ1-1|TRBV5-6
TGTGCCAGCAGCGGCGGACAGGGCGATGGGGACACTGAAGCTTTCTTT
CASSGGQGDGDTEAFF
>-|-|TRBJ2-7|TRBV27
TGTGCCAGCAGTTTAGGGCCTTTTAGCTACGAGCAGTACTTC
CASSLGPFSYEQYF
>-|-|TRBJ2-1|TRBV29-1
TGCAGCGTTTCAGACAGGGGAGGGGGCTCCTACAATGAGCAGTTCTTC
CSVSDRGGGSYNEQFF
>-|-|TRBJ1-1|TRBV7-2
TGTGCCAGCACCCCCCTCCGGGAAATGCATGAAGCTTTCTTT
CASTPLREMHEAFF
>TRBD1|-|TRBJ2-1|TRBV28
TGTGCCAGCAGGCTGGGACAGTGGGGAAATGAGCAGTTCTTC
CASRLGQWGNEQFF
>-|few|TRBJ2-3|TRBV7-3
TGTGCCAGCGCCCAAGGCGCAGGGACCCTGCAAGCGCAGTATTTT
CASAQGAGTLQAQYF
>-|-|TRBJ1-5|TRBV7-9
TGTGCCAGCAGCTTGTTTGATACGGCCCAGCATTTT
CASSLFDTAQHF
>-|-|TRBJ1-3|TRBV30
TGTGCCTGGAGTGAACAAAAAGGGACTTCGGGAAACACCATATATTTT
CAWSEQKGTSGNTIYF
>-|-|TRBJ2-5|TRBV3-1/TRBV3-2
TGTGCCAGCAGCCAATCTAGGGACGATTTGTCTGCGCGACCGGAGACCCAGTACTTC
CASSQSRDDLSARPETQYF
>-|once|TRBJ1-5|TRBV18
TGTGCCAGCTCACCCCGGGACGGGACATCAGAGCCCCAGCATTTT
CASSPRDGTSEPQHF
>-|-|TRBJ2-1|TRBV9
TGTGCCAGCAGCGTAGGTCAGGGGCTCTACAATGAGCAGTTCTTC
CASSVGQGLYNEQFF
>-|-|TRBJ2-6|TRBV2
TGTGCCAGCAGTGTTAGTGGGGCCAACGTCCTGACTTTC
CASSVSGANVLTF
>TRBD2|-|TRBJ2-7|TRBV11-2
TGTGCCAGCAGCCCCCGGGCTAGCGGGGGGGTTAGCTCCTACGAGCAGTACTTC
CASSPRASGGVSSYEQYF
>-|-|TRBJ1-5|TRBV18
TGTGCCAGCTCTCTTAACCCAGGGACCCCGAGATTTAGCAATCAGCCCCAGCATTTT
CASSLNPGTPRFSNQPQHF
>TRBD1|few|TRBJ1-2|TRBV3-1/TRBV3-2
TGTGCCAGCAGCTCGCGGGACAGCCTCTATGGCTACACCTTC
CASSSRDSLYGYTF
>-|-|TRBJ1-6|TRBV6-1
TGTGCCAGCAGTGAAAGGGGAGGTTCCTATAATTCACCCCTCCACTTT
CASSERGGSYNSPLHF
>TRBD1|-|TRBJ2-2|TRBV7-2
TGTGCCAGCAGCTTAGGGCTCAGGGGGACCGGGGAGCTGTTTTTT
CASSLGLRGTGELFF
>TRBD2|-|TRBJ2-2|TRBV4-3
TGCGCCAGCAGCCAAGGTCTATCGGGGGGAGAGACCGGGGAGCTGTTTTTT
CASSQGLSGGETGELFF
>TRBD2|-|TRBJ2-3|TRBV5-1
TGCGCCAGCAGCCAGGGACTAGCGGGAGCCGGTGATACGCAGTATTTT
CASSQGLAGAGDTQYF
>-|-|TRBJ1-4|TRBV4-3
TGCGCCAGCAGCCAAGAGCCGACAGCAACTAATGAAAAACTGTTTTTT
CASSQEPTATNEKLFF
>TRBD1|-|TRBJ2-7|TRBV7-2
TGTGCCAGCAGCTCCCGACAGGGTAGCTACGAGCAGTACTTC
CASSSRQGSYEQYF